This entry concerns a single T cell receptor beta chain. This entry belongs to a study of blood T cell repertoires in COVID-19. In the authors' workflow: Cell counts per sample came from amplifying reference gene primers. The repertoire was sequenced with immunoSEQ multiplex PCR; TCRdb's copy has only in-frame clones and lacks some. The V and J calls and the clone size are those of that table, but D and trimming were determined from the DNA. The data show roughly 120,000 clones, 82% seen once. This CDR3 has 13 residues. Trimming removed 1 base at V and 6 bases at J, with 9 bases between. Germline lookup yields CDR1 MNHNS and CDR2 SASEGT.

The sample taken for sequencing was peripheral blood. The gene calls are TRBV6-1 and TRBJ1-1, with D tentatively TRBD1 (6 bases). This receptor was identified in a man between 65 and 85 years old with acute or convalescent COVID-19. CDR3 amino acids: CASSEDRGSEAFF. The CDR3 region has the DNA TGTGCCAGCAGTGAAGATAGGGGGTCTGAAGCTTTCTTT.